A selection of T cell receptor beta chains follows, all from one sample in a study of T cell responses to AZD1222 COVID-19 vaccine. Measured with immunoSEQ multiplex PCR; TCRdb has only the in-frame clones, and not every one. The sample carries approximately 100,000 clones, less than 85% recorded once. The starting material was peripheral blood, obtained 28 days after the second AZD1222 dose. Every receptor here comes from an adult who received the AZD1222 COVID-19 vaccine. Both conserved end residues are trimmed from each CDR3.

V,J,CDR3
TRBV11-3,TRBJ2-5,ASSSSGGAETQY
TRBV5-1,TRBJ2-3,ASSPGVTSGSTDTQY
TRBV3-1/TRBV3-2,TRBJ1-4,ASSVIQMGWRGAGEKLF
TRBV4-1,TRBJ1-2,ASSQPGMAVYGYT
TRBV5-1,TRBJ1-4,ASSLFASTNEKLF
TRBV7-6,TRBJ2-7,ASSSPGTGFFEQY
TRBV7-2,TRBJ2-7,ASSHTLAGGIYEQY
TRBV5-1,TRBJ2-7,ASSLVVAGGYEQY
TRBV4-1,TRBJ2-7,ASSQVGIRRQGEDEQY
TRBV25-1,TRBJ2-3,ASTLGGTDTQY
TRBV11-2,TRBJ2-1,ASSLVVSYNEQF
TRBV4-1,TRBJ1-6,ASSQAPVVGSYNSPLH
TRBV7-2,TRBJ2-7,ASSLRAVAGLYEQY
TRBV6-5,TRBJ1-3,ASSLAAPSGNTIY
TRBV5-6,TRBJ2-7,ASSSSPSGRRYEQY
TRBV7-6,TRBJ1-1,ASSPLTGNTEAF
TRBV6-2/TRBV6-3,TRBJ1-2,ASSYGAQYGYT
TRBV5-1,TRBJ1-3,ASSLGGRGNTIY
TRBV11-2,TRBJ2-7,ASSTMGRGGVHEQY
TRBV5-1,TRBJ2-7,ASSLGAGAYEQY
TRBV28,TRBJ2-7,ASSLPDRGPIYEQY
TRBV10-2,TRBJ2-7,ASSDDRVSPYEQY
TRBV12-3/TRBV12-4,TRBJ2-7,ASRQDRDYEQY
TRBV5-8,TRBJ1-1,ASSLGGAWGTEAF
TRBV5-4,TRBJ1-1,ASSLAGGNTEAF
TRBV24-1,TRBJ2-3,ATSDPLSRTHSTDTQY
TRBV21-1,TRBJ1-5,ASSKAQKPQH
TRBV18,TRBJ2-1,ASSPPGAADFKSYNEQF
TRBV29-1,TRBJ2-3,SVDGFTDTQY
TRBV15,TRBJ2-1,ATSREGLAGDEQF
TRBV19,TRBJ2-3,ASSSSSGGLTDTQY
TRBV18,TRBJ1-5,ASSPLGRGGNQPQH